These T cell receptor beta chains were read from a single sample in a study of beta chain features in type 1 diabetes. Sequencing used immunoSEQ multiplex PCR; TCRdb keeps in-frame clones, though not all of them. The table records a few hundred thousand clones, 9.6% of them present only once. Sequencing was carried out using central memory CD4+ T cells from blood. Receptors were obtained from a young man with type 1 diabetes. CDR3s include the opening cysteine and the closing phenylalanine or tryptophan. A D gene is named only where the DNA matches it firmly. Expanded clones are given a class, and other clones once, few, many or no size at all.

abundance: .; d_gene: .; j_gene: TRBJ1-4; v_gene: TRBV28; CDR3aa: CASYGDEKLFF; CDR3nt: TGTGCCAGCTACGGGGATGAAAAACTGTTTTTT
abundance: few; d_gene: .; j_gene: TRBJ2-3; v_gene: TRBV5-6; CDR3aa: CASKVGGSAADTQYF; CDR3nt: TGTGCCAGCAAGGTTGGGGGGTCTGCGGCAGATACGCAGTATTTT
abundance: .; d_gene: TRBD1; j_gene: TRBJ2-7; v_gene: TRBV13; CDR3aa: CASSQRTGGQRAVYEQYF; CDR3nt: TGTGCCAGCAGCCAGAGGACAGGGGGCCAGCGGGCGGTCTACGAGCAGTACTTC
abundance: .; d_gene: .; j_gene: TRBJ2-5; v_gene: TRBV7-9; CDR3aa: CASTYGTPKETQYF; CDR3nt: TGTGCCAGCACCTACGGGACACCTAAAGAGACCCAGTACTTC
abundance: .; d_gene: TRBD1; j_gene: TRBJ1-1; v_gene: TRBV30; CDR3aa: CAWDRGFNTEAFF; CDR3nt: TGTGCCTGGGACAGGGGGTTTAACACTGAAGCTTTCTTT
abundance: few; d_gene: TRBD1; j_gene: TRBJ2-7; v_gene: TRBV19; CDR3aa: CASSIPGQSYEQYF; CDR3nt: TGTGCCAGTAGTATTCCGGGACAGTCCTACGAGCAGTACTTC
abundance: .; d_gene: TRBD1; j_gene: TRBJ1-1; v_gene: TRBV28; CDR3aa: CASKGRQGLNTEAFF; CDR3nt: TGTGCCAGCAAGGGGAGACAGGGGCTAAACACTGAAGCTTTCTTT
abundance: .; d_gene: TRBD2; j_gene: TRBJ2-5; v_gene: TRBV5-1; CDR3aa: CASSREGAVTQYF; CDR3nt: TGCGCCAGCAGCAGGGAGGGAGCGGTGACCCAGTACTTC
abundance: few; d_gene: .; j_gene: TRBJ1-1; v_gene: TRBV30; CDR3aa: CAWGRGLNTEAFF; CDR3nt: TGTGCCTGGGGCAGGGGACTGAACACTGAAGCTTTCTTT
abundance: few; d_gene: .; j_gene: TRBJ2-7; v_gene: TRBV9; CDR3aa: CASSISTGSYEQYF; CDR3nt: TGTGCCAGCAGCATTTCGACGGGGTCCTACGAGCAGTACTTC
abundance: .; d_gene: TRBD1; j_gene: TRBJ2-7; v_gene: TRBV6-1; CDR3aa: CASSGGGAMSYEQYF; CDR3nt: TGTGCCAGCAGTGGAGGGGGCGCGATGTCCTACGAGCAGTACTTC
abundance: many; d_gene: .; j_gene: TRBJ2-1; v_gene: TRBV7-3; CDR3aa: CASSLIGDYNEQFF; CDR3nt: TGTGCCAGCAGCTTAATAGGAGATTACAATGAGCAGTTCTTC
abundance: .; d_gene: .; j_gene: TRBJ2-3; v_gene: TRBV9; CDR3aa: CASSVGRADTQYF; CDR3nt: TGTGCCAGCAGCGTAGGGAGGGCAGATACGCAGTATTTT
abundance: .; d_gene: .; j_gene: TRBJ1-2; v_gene: TRBV28; CDR3aa: CASRPDRNYGYTF; CDR3nt: TGTGCCAGCAGGCCGGACCGAAACTATGGCTACACCTTC
abundance: .; d_gene: .; j_gene: TRBJ2-1; v_gene: TRBV27; CDR3aa: CASSLSPPGDVFEQFF; CDR3nt: TGTGCCAGCAGTTTATCTCCACCGGGCGACGTTTTTGAGCAGTTCTTC
abundance: .; d_gene: .; j_gene: TRBJ2-1; v_gene: TRBV18; CDR3aa: CASSPLSTADLFF; CDR3nt: TGTGCCAGCTCACCACTTAGTACAGCTGATCTGTTCTTC
abundance: .; d_gene: TRBD1; j_gene: TRBJ2-7; v_gene: TRBV28; CDR3aa: CASSSGQGYEQYF; CDR3nt: TGTGCCAGCAGTTCGGGACAGGGCTATGAGCAGTACTTC
abundance: .; d_gene: .; j_gene: TRBJ2-3; v_gene: TRBV29-1; CDR3aa: CSATRGSPSTDTQYF; CDR3nt: TGCAGCGCCACGCGTGGCTCCCCTAGCACAGATACGCAGTATTTT
abundance: .; d_gene: .; j_gene: TRBJ2-3; v_gene: TRBV7-2; CDR3aa: CASRLGAGGSPSTDTQYF; CDR3nt: TGTGCCAGCAGATTGGGGGCGGGCGGGAGCCCTAGCACAGATACGCAGTATTTT
abundance: few; d_gene: .; j_gene: TRBJ1-1; v_gene: TRBV4-2; CDR3aa: CASSQDGTGRNTEAFF; CDR3nt: TGTGCCAGCAGCCAAGACGGCACAGGGCGGAACACTGAAGCTTTCTTT
abundance: few; d_gene: .; j_gene: TRBJ2-5; v_gene: TRBV28; CDR3aa: CASSFQETQYF; CDR3nt: TGTGCCAGCAGTTTTCAAGAGACCCAGTACTTC
abundance: few; d_gene: TRBD1; j_gene: TRBJ2-6; v_gene: TRBV7-2; CDR3aa: CASSLGDRHILTF; CDR3nt: TGTGCCAGCAGCTTAGGGGACAGGCACATCCTGACTTTC
abundance: .; d_gene: TRBD1; j_gene: TRBJ2-7; v_gene: TRBV5-1; CDR3aa: CASSPASGQGTYEQYF; CDR3nt: TGCGCCAGCAGCCCGGCGTCGGGACAGGGGACCTACGAGCAGTACTTC
abundance: .; d_gene: TRBD2; j_gene: TRBJ2-2; v_gene: TRBV7-2; CDR3aa: CASSFSGRARTGELFF; CDR3nt: TGTGCCAGCAGCTTTAGCGGGAGGGCTCGGACCGGGGAGCTGTTTTTT
abundance: many; d_gene: TRBD1; j_gene: TRBJ1-5; v_gene: TRBV19; CDR3aa: CASSPTGSNQPQHF; CDR3nt: TGTGCCAGTAGTCCGACAGGGTCCAATCAGCCCCAGCATTTT
abundance: few; d_gene: .; j_gene: TRBJ1-2; v_gene: TRBV5-1; CDR3aa: CASSLVPGDYGYTF; CDR3nt: TGCGCCAGCAGCTTGGTACCAGGTGACTATGGCTACACCTTC
abundance: .; d_gene: TRBD1; j_gene: TRBJ1-5; v_gene: TRBV4-1; CDR3aa: CASSQLDRDGDQPQHF; CDR3nt: TGCGCCAGCAGCCAGCTAGACAGGGACGGGGATCAGCCCCAGCATTTT
abundance: few; d_gene: .; j_gene: TRBJ2-2; v_gene: TRBV19; CDR3aa: CASSMMPFTGELFF; CDR3nt: TGTGCCAGTAGTATGATGCCTTTTACCGGGGAGCTGTTTTTT
abundance: many; d_gene: TRBD2; j_gene: TRBJ2-2; v_gene: TRBV5-1; CDR3aa: CASSLSTSAGAGELFF; CDR3nt: TGCGCCAGCAGCCTGTCCACGTCAGCGGGAGCCGGGGAGCTGTTTTTT